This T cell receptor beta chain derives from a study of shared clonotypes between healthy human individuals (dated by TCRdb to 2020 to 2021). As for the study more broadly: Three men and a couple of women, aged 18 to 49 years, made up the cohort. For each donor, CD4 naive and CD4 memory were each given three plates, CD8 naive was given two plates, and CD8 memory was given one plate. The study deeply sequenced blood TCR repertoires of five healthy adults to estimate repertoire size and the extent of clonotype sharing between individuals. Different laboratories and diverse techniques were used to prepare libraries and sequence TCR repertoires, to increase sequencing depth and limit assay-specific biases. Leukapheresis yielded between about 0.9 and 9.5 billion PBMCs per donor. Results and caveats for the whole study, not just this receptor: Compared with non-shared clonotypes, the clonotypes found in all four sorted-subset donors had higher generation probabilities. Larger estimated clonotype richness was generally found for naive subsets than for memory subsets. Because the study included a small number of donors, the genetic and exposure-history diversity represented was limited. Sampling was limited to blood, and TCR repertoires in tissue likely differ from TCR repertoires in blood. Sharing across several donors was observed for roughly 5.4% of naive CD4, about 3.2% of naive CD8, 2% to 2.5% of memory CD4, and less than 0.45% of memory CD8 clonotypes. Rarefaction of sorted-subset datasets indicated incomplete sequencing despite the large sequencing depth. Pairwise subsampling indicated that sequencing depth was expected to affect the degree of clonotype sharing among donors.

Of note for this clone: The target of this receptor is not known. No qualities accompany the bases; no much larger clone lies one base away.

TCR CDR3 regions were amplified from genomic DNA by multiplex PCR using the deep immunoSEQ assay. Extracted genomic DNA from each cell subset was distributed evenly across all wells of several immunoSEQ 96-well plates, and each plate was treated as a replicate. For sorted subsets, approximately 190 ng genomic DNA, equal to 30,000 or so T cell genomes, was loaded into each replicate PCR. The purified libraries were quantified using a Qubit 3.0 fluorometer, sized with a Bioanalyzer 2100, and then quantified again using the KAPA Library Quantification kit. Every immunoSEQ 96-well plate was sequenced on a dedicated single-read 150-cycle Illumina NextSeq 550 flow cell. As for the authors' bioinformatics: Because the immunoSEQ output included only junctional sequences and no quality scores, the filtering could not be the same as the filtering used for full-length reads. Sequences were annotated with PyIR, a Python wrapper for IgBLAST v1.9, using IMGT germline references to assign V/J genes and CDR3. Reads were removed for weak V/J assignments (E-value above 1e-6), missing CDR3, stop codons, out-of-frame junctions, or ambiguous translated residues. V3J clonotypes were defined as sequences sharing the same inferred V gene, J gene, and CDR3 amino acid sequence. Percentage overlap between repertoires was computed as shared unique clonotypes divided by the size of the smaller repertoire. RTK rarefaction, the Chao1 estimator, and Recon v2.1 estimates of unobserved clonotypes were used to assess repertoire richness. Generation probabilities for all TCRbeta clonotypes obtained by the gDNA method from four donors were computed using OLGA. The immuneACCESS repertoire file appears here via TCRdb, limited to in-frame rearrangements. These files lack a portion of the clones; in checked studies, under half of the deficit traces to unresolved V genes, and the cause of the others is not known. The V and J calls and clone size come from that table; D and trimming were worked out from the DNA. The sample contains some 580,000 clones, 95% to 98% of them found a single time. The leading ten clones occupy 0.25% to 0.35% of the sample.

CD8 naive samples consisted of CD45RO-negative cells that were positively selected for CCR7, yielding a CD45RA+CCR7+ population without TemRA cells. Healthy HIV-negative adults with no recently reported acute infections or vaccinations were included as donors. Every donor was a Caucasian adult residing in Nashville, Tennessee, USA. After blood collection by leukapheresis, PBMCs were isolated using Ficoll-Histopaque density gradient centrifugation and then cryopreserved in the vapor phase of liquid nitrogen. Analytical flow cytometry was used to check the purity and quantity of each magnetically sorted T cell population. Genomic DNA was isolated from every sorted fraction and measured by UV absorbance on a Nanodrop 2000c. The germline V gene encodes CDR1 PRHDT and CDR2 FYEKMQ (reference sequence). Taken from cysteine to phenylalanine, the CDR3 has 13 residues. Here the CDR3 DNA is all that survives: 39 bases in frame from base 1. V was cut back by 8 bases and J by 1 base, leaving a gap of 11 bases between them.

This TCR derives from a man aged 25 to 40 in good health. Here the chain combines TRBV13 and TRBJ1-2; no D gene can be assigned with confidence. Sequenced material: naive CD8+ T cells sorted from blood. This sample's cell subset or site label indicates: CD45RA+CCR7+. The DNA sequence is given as TGTGCCAGCTCCGCCAGCAATAACTATGGCTACACCTTC. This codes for CASSASNNYGYTF.